The clone carrying this TCR beta chain was detected once. The authors' processing: Estimated nucleated cell counts came from reference gene primer amplification. The data were produced by immunoSEQ multiplex PCR, yet TCRdb's version contains in-frame clones alone and is incomplete. The V and J calls and clone size come from that table; D and trimming were worked out from the DNA. The sample lists tens of thousands of clones, more than 65% occurring once. This sample is part of a study of blood T cell repertoires in COVID-19. Overall study: The United States, Italy and Spain provided the acute and convalescent COVID-19 samples. The cDNA or gDNA used as material had been derived from T cells, B-cell-depleted T cells, or PBMCs.

Germline lookup yields CDR1 LGHNA and CDR2 YNFKEQ. The CDR3 consists of 17 residues. V was trimmed by 0 bases and J by 0 bases, leaving 12 bases between them. The source of this sequence is a human donor in a cohort sampled during active COVID-19. Specimen: peripheral blood. The V gene is TRBV4-2, the J gene TRBJ1-5; no firm D call. CDR3 coding DNA: TGTGCCAGCAGCCAAGATTACACGCAAGATAGCAATCAGCCCCAGCATTTT. Translation gives CASSQDYTQDSNQPQHF.